This T cell receptor beta chain was sequenced in a study of T cells after yellow fever vaccination. Study background: Some fractions had low cell numbers, and these were prepared with SMART-Seq v4 Ultra Low Input.

TCRdb re-called the 5' RACE reads through MiXCR, storing one row per CDR3 protein. The sample contains around 100,000 distinct CDR3 sequences, around 8.6% of which appear only once. Study-wide results and limits: Peaking faster, on day 5 versus 15, the secondary response was nonetheless weaker. After the booster, approximately 96% of CD4 and roughly nine tenths of CD8 primary-response clones were re-detected.

This clonotype was detected ten times or more. Its antigen is not known. The CDR3 extends over 12 amino acids. Losses at the gene ends were 7 bases for V and 5 bases for J; bases not matched to a gene: 3. CDR1 and CDR2 (germline): MNHEY, SMNVEV (reference sequence). The TCR originated in a man between 25 and 39 years old who received the YFV17D yellow fever vaccine. The material was CD8+ T cells sorted from PBMCs, obtained 45 days after the yellow fever booster vaccination. The chain carries TRBV27 and TRBJ2-7; TRBD2 matches 9 bases. CDR3 sequence: CASISGSDEQYF. The DNA for the CDR3 is TGTGCCAGCATTAGCGGGAGTGACGAGCAGTACTTC.